This T cell receptor (beta chain) was obtained from a study of cytomegalovirus exposure and HLA in healthy donors. Both 60 Vbeta primers and 13 Jbeta primers went into the PCR. The data were produced by immunoSEQ multiplex PCR, yet TCRdb's version contains in-frame clones alone and is incomplete. Here the sample spans about 190,000 clones, approximately 79% being singletons. The length of the CDR3 is 10 residues. The germline gives CDR1 MNHNS, CDR2 SASEGT. Trimming removed 8 bases at V and 11 bases at J, with 12 bases between. This rearrangement joins TRBV6-1 to TRBJ2-5; possible D gene TRBD2, 6 bases. This receptor was obtained from a woman aged 18 to 35 in good health and CMV-seronegative. The source material was PBMCs. The CDR3 bases are TGTGCCAGCTTCGGAGGGGAGCAGTACTTC. This encodes CASFGGEQYF.